Here is one TCR beta chain with its context. The antigen remains undetermined. The whole isolated RNA underwent reverse transcription, so sequencing captured expressed TCRB transcripts. TCRdb's copy holds only in-frame clones and misses some; the assay was immunoSEQ multiplex PCR. The sample includes roughly 41,000 clones, 45% to 50% of them seen just once. This specimen belongs to a study of beta chain features in type 1 diabetes. The overall study: About 110 million sorted cells were examined across all samples.

Regarding the study as a whole: Across patients, naive, central memory and Treg TCRB repertoires exhibited apparently greater similarity than was observed across healthy donors.

CDR3 length: 15 amino acids. J was trimmed by 2 bases and V by 6 bases; bases with no gene match: 7. Looked up from germline, CDR1 is MNHEY and CDR2 is SVGAGI. Sequencing was done on a sample of central memory CD4+ T cells from blood. V gene TRBV6-5 combines with J gene TRBJ2-3; 8 bases match TRBD1. This clonotype originated in a young woman in good health. The chain's CDR3 is CASRPGQGITDTQYF. CDR3 in DNA: TGTGCCAGCAGACCCGGACAGGGAATCACAGATACGCAGTATTTT.